This TCR beta chain was retrieved from a study of beta chain features in type 1 diabetes. Germline CDR1 SGDLS, CDR2 YYNGEE. The length of the CDR3 is 13 residues. Trimming left V 2 bases short and J 5 bases short, with 10 bases between. This clone was seen a handful of times. By way of CD45RO/CCR7/CD25/CD127/CD95/CD27, the CD4+ regulatory, stem cell-like memory, central memory and naive cells were sorted. Investigators reverse transcribed all isolated RNA, so they sequenced expressed TCRB transcripts. Some clones are missing from TCRdb's copy, which holds only in-frame ones; the method was immunoSEQ multiplex PCR. The table shows about 180,000 clones, with approximately 13% occurring only once.

Sequenced input: central memory CD4+ T cells from blood. This chain connects TRBV9 to TRBJ1-1, with TRBD1 as a possible D gene (5 bases). This TCR was sampled from a young woman in good health. This chain's CDR3 is CASSVGAVTEAFF. DNA for the CDR3: TGTGCCAGCAGCGTTGGGGCCGTAACTGAAGCTTTCTTT.